Below are 8 T cell receptor beta chains sequenced from a single sample in a study of shared clonotypes between healthy human individuals. Naive CD8 populations comprised CD45RO-negative cells positively selected for CCR7, excluding terminally differentiated effector memory CD45RA+ cells. Clones were read by immunoSEQ multiplex PCR, and TCRdb kept only the in-frame ones, dropping some. The data hold about 2.1 million clones, with just under 95% observed a single time. Specimen: naive CD8+ T cells from PBMCs. The origin of the receptors is a man in his late teens or twenties in good health. Some clones in this sample may be carry-over from other donors' samples.

The chain carries TRBV19 and TRBJ2-5; weak D call: TRBD2 (5 bases). Germline CDR1 is LNHDA and CDR2 is SQIVND (reference sequence). V was pared by 0 bases and J by 5 bases, with 16 bases between. This CDR3 is 16 amino acids long. CDR3: CASSIDTSFPGETQYF. DNA for the CDR3: TGTGCCAGTAGTATAGATACGAGTTTCCCGGGGGAGACCCAGTACTTC.

This clone came up once. Other DNA sequences within the sample encode an identical CDR3. This chain links TRBV13 with TRBJ1-1, with D uncertain. V gave up 3 bases and J gave up 2 bases, with 7 bases separating them. This CDR3 spans 13 amino acids. The V gene's germline CDR1 is PRHDT and CDR2 FYEKMQ (reference sequence). CDR3 DNA sequence: TGTGCCAGCAGCTTCCCCGGTAACACTGAAGCTTTCTTT. Translation gives CASSFPGNTEAFF.

V usage is TRBV28 and J usage is TRBJ2-7; 12 positions agree with TRBD2. Germline CDR1 reads MDHEN; CDR2 reads SYDVKM. V was pared by 3 bases and J by 2 bases, with 11 bases of the junction left unmatched. The CDR3 loop spans 18 amino acids. The DNA of the CDR3 is TGTGCCAGCAGTTTCCCTTCGACCGCTAGCGGGAGGGCCTACGAGCAGTACTTC. It encodes CASSFPSTASGRAYEQYF.

This sequence joins TRBV7-2 and TRBJ1-1, with a weak D call TRBD1 (5 bases). V was trimmed by 5 bases and J by 0 bases, leaving 16 bases between them. Germline V gene data show CDR1 as SGHTA and CDR2 as FQGNSA. The CDR3 consists of 16 residues. CDR3 in DNA: TGTGCCAGCAGCCCAGGGACGGTTGGCATGAACACTGAAGCTTTCTTT. It translates to CASSPGTVGMNTEAFF.

CDR3 sequence reads: CASSADSTYEQYF. The CDR3 nucleotides read TGTGCCAGCAGCGCCGACAGCACCTACGAGCAGTACTTC. The chain recombines TRBV2 with TRBJ2-7, with D perhaps TRBD1 (5 bases). V was pared by 6 bases and J by 2 bases, with 11 bases between. Germline V CDR1 and CDR2: SNHLY, FYNNEI. The CDR3 is 13 amino acids.

The chain employs TRBV13 and TRBJ2-5; 15 bases are shared with TRBD2. V lost 5 bases, J lost 4 bases, and 5 bases stayed unmatched. The CDR3 is made up of 16 amino acids. Germline V gene sequence: CDR1 PRHDT, CDR2 FYEKMQ (reference sequence). For the CDR3, the DNA is TGTGCCAGCAGCGAAGGACTAGCGGGAGGGCCAGAGACCCAGTACTTC. Its protein product is CASSEGLAGGPETQYF.

This clone was seen a single time. The V gene is TRBV7-8, the J gene TRBJ1-1; D might be TRBD1 (5 bases). CDR3 length: 15 residues. The V and J ends lost 5 bases and 0 bases respectively, with 13 bases between them. From germline, CDR1 is SGHVS and CDR2 FQNEAQ. The CDR3 sequence: CASSRGRHMNTEAFF. Written as DNA, the CDR3 is TGTGCCAGCAGCAGGGGAAGACACATGAACACTGAAGCTTTCTTT.

This sequence joins TRBV27 and TRBJ2-3; D possibly corresponds to TRBD2 (6 bases). The CDR3 sequence is 16 residues long. V gave up 0 bases and J gave up 0 bases, with 10 bases separating them. In germline, CDR1 is MNHEY, CDR2 SMNVEV (reference sequence). This CDR3 is CASSLSGGVSTDTQYF. The CDR3 coding sequence is TGTGCCAGCAGTTTATCCGGCGGGGTCAGCACAGATACGCAGTATTTT.